The 13 T cell receptor beta chains below all came from one sample that was sequenced in a study of blood T cell repertoires in COVID-19 (dated by TCRdb to between 2020 and 2021). The library was obtained by the immunoSEQ multiplex PCR assay. Sourced from immuneACCESS, this table was stored by TCRdb with only in-frame sequences that have V and J called. A share of the clones is absent; for the studies checked, an unresolved V gene accounts for under half, and the remainder has no known explanation. The sample table shows roughly 130,000 clones, and around 83% are seen once. The ten largest make up about 17% of the sample. The sequenced sample consisted of peripheral blood. These receptors were obtained from a woman aged 45-60 years with acute or convalescent COVID-19.

The rearrangement links TRBV14 to TRBJ1-2, with 7 bases identical to TRBD1. There are 15 residues in the CDR3. The V gene end was trimmed by 5 bases and the J gene end by 0 bases; junction bases not matched to a gene: 6. Germline assignment: CDR1 SGHDN and CDR2 FVKESK. The DNA of the CDR3 is TGTGCCAGCAGCTTCCGACAGGGAGCTAACTATGGCTACACCTTC. It specifies CASSFRQGANYGYTF.

The chain combines TRBV6-5 with TRBJ2-2; 8 nucleotides match TRBD2. Trimming at V came to 5 bases and at J to 3 bases, leaving 2 bases not matched to a gene. The CDR3 loop spans 14 amino acids. Germline V gene data show CDR1 as MNHEY and CDR2 as SVGAGI. CDR3 coding DNA: TGTGCCAGCAGTCTGACTAGCGACACCGGGGAGCTGTTTTTT. It yields the protein CASSLTSDTGELFF.

DNA of the CDR3: TGTGCCAGTAGTAGCCAGGGGGAGACCCAGTACTTC. It encodes CASSSQGETQYF. The rearrangement joins TRBV19 to TRBJ2-5; perhaps TRBD1 as D (6 bases). Germline V gene sequence: CDR1 LNHDA, CDR2 SQIVND (reference sequence). Trimming took 4 bases from V and 5 from J, leaving 8 bases between them. The CDR3 is 12 amino acids. Based on the CDR3 plus reference TRBV19 and TRBJ2-5, the full variable domain is DGGITQSPKYLFRKEGQNVTLSCEQNLNHDAMYWYRQDPGQGLRLIYYSQIVNDFQKGDIAEGYSVSREKKESFPLTVTSAQKNPTAFYLCASSSQGETQYFGPGTRLLVL.

The chain is built from TRBV10-3 and TRBJ1-3; 7 bases agree with TRBD1. The CDR3 contains 16 residues. V was clipped by 8 bases and J by 0 bases; unmatched bases: 10. CDR1 and CDR2 (germline): ENHRY, SYGVKD. The CDR3 loop is CAIRDRGLNSGNTIYF. The CDR3 region has the DNA TGTGCCATCCGGGACAGAGGGTTAAACTCTGGAAACACCATATATTTT.

V usage is TRBV19 and J usage is TRBJ1-5; 8 bases map to TRBD1. Looked up from germline, CDR1 is LNHDA and CDR2 is SQIVND (reference sequence). The CDR3 consists of 16 residues. V was clipped by 2 bases and J by 3 bases; unmatched bases: 6. The CDR3 protein is CASSIRAGGHNQPQHF. CDR3 coding DNA: TGTGCCAGTAGTATAAGGGCAGGGGGCCACAATCAGCCCCAGCATTTT. The entire variable domain, with the rest obtained from reference TRBV19 and TRBJ1-5, is as follows: DGGITQSPKYLFRKEGQNVTLSCEQNLNHDAMYWYRQDPGQGLRLIYYSQIVNDFQKGDIAEGYSVSREKKESFPLTVTSAQKNPTAFYLCASSIRAGGHNQPQHFGDGTRLSIL.

The chain has TRBV30 and TRBJ2-3; D gene ambiguous. Per the germline V gene, CDR1 is GTSNPN and CDR2 is SVGIG (reference sequence). The CDR3 is 15 amino acids. Trimming stripped 8 bases from V and 0 bases from J, with 18 bases between. As DNA, the CDR3 is TGTGCCCACAACACCGGTGGGCATAGCACAGATACGCAGTATTTT. Its protein product is CAHNTGGHSTDTQYF.

This clone was detected a few times. The rearrangement uses TRBV18 and TRBJ2-3; a weak D match, TRBD1 (5 bases). CDR1 is KGHSH, CDR2 LQKENI, per germline. V lost 0 bases and J 3 bases, leaving 13 bases between the germline ends. This CDR3 is 16 amino acids long. In DNA, the CDR3 is TGTGCCAGCTCACCACCGTCCAGGGTCGGGACAGATACGCAGTATTTT. As protein: CASSPPSRVGTDTQYF. Full variable domain (missing parts from reference TRBV18 and TRBJ2-3): NAGVMQNPRHLVRRRGQEARLRCSPMKGHSHVYWYRQLPEEGLKFMVYLQKENIIDESGMPKERFSAEFPKEGPSILRIQQVVRGDSAAYFCASSPPSRVGTDTQYFGPGTRLTVL.

V is TRBV11-2 and J is TRBJ1-5; 8 positions agree with TRBD1. The CDR3 runs 15 residues. Germline CDR1 and CDR2: SGHAT and FQNNGV. Trimming took 6 bases from V and 1 from J; bases not matched to a gene: 5. The CDR3: CASSEQGGSNQPQHF. The CDR3, as DNA: TGTGCCAGCAGTGAACAGGGGGGGAGCAATCAGCCCCAGCATTTT. The variable domain in full, with the rest retrieved from reference TRBV11-2 and TRBJ1-5, is EAGVAQSPRYKIIEKRQSVAFWCNPISGHATLYWYQQILGQGPKLLIQFQNNGVVDDSQLPKDRFSAERLKGVDSTLKIQPAKLEDSAVYLCASSEQGGSNQPQHFGDGTRLSIL.

The chain is built from TRBV10-1 and TRBJ1-6; D not resolved. V was clipped by 8 bases and J by 10 bases, with 15 bases between them. CDR3 length equals 13 residues. Germline CDR1 and CDR2: WNHNN and SYGVQD (reference sequence). CDR3 in amino acids: CASSSGIDSPLHF. In nucleotides, the CDR3 is TGCGCCAGCTCCTCGGGAATCGACTCACCCCTCCACTTT.

The V gene is TRBV11-2, the J gene TRBJ1-2; D might be TRBD1 (5 bases). The V gene lost 5 bases and the J gene lost 4 bases, with 17 bases spanning the gap. The CDR3 covers 15 residues. Germline CDR1 SGHAT, CDR2 FQNNGV. Here the CDR3 DNA reads TGTGCCAGCAGCAAAACCGGGGGGACTCCCTATGGCTACACCTTC. Its protein product is CASSKTGGTPYGYTF.

This chain connects TRBV7-9 to TRBJ2-1, with D possibly being TRBD2 (5 bases). With 2 bases removed from V and 7 bases from J, the gap between germline ends came to 15 bases. The CDR3 runs 15 residues. CDR1 and CDR2 (germline): SEHNR, FQNEAQ (reference sequence). The CDR3 bases are TGTGCCAGCAGCTTAAGGTGGGAGCTAGGGAATGAGCAGTTCTTC. It translates to CASSLRWELGNEQFF.

For this clone: Other nucleotide sequences in the sample specify the same CDR3. This chain uses TRBV6-1 with TRBJ2-3, with 16 bases aligning to TRBD2. Germline loops: CDR1 MNHNS, CDR2 SASEGT. J gave up 5 bases and V 0 bases, and 2 bases lay outside the gene matches. The CDR3 sequence is 17 residues long. For the CDR3, the DNA is TGTGCCAGCAGTGAAGCGGGACTAGCGGGGGGGGGAGATACGCAGTATTTT. Translated: CASSEAGLAGGGDTQYF.

The chain joins TRBV25-1 to TRBJ2-1, with D perhaps matching TRBD2 (5 bases). V was trimmed by 2 bases and J by 0 bases, leaving 8 bases between them. From germline, CDR1 is MGHDK and CDR2 SYGVNS. The CDR3 covers 15 residues. The DNA for the CDR3 is TGTGCCAGCAGTGAAGTGGGGAGCTCCTACAATGAGCAGTTCTTC. Protein sequence: CASSEVGSSYNEQFF.